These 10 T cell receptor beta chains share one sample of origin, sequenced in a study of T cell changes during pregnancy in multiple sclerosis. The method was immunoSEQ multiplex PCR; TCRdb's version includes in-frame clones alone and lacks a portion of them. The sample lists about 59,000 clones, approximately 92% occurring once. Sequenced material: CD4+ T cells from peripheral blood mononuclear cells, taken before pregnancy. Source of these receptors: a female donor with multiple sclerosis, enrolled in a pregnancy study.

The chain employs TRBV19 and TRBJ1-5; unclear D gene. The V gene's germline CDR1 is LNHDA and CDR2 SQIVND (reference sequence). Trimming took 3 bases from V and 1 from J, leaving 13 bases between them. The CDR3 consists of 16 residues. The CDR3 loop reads CASSIPLRVSNQPQHF. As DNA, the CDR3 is TGTGCCAGTAGTATCCCCCTCCGGGTCAGCAATCAGCCCCAGCATTTT.

The CDR3 protein is CASSLRPGTLYNEQFF. Here the CDR3 DNA reads TGTGCCAGCAGCTTAAGGCCCGGGACACTATACAATGAGCAGTTCTTC. The J gene is TRBJ2-1, the V gene TRBV7-2, with a tentative D call TRBD1 (6 bases). The germline V and J ends were trimmed by 2 bases and 4 bases, with 15 bases remaining between them. The germline V gene encodes CDR1 SGHTA and CDR2 FQGNSA. The CDR3 length is 16 residues.

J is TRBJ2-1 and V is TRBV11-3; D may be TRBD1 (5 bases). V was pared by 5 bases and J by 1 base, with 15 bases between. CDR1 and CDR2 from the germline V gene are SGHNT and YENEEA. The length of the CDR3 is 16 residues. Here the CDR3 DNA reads TGTGCCAGCAGCACCAATCCGACAGAATCCTACAATGAGCAGTTCTTC. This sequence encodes CASSTNPTESYNEQFF.

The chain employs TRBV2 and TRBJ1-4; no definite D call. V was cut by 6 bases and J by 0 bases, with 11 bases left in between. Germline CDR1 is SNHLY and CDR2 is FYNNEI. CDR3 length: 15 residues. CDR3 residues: CASRDYIATNEKLFF. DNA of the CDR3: TGTGCCAGCAGAGATTACATTGCAACTAATGAAAAACTGTTTTTT.

The CDR3 region has the DNA TGTGCCAGCAGCTCACGTCCCGGGACTAGCGGGAGCTCCTACGAGCAGTACTTC. It encodes CASSSRPGTSGSSYEQYF. J is TRBJ2-7 and V is TRBV7-2; 14 bases are shared with TRBD2. Germline trimming cut 4 bases from V and 0 bases from J; bases unmatched to any gene: 8. This CDR3 spans 18 amino acids. From germline, CDR1 is SGHTA and CDR2 FQGNSA.

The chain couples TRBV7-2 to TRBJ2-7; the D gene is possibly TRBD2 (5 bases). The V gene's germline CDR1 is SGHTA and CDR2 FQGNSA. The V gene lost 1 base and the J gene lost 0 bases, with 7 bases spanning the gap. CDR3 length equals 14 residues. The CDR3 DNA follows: TGTGCCAGCAGCTTAGGCGGGTACTCCTACGAGCAGTACTTC. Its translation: CASSLGGYSYEQYF.

As DNA, the CDR3 is TGTGCCAGCAGCTCCAATTCCGGGACAGTTTCGACGGTATATTTT. This sequence encodes CASSSNSGTVSTVYF. The chain links TRBV7-9 to TRBJ1-3; TRBD1 aligns across 7 bases. V was pared by 4 bases and J by 14 bases, with 17 bases of the junction left unmatched. From germline, CDR1 is SEHNR and CDR2 FQNEAQ (reference sequence). The CDR3 has 15 residues.

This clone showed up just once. CDR3 amino acids: CASSLTGTEFYNEQFF. Here the CDR3 DNA reads TGTGCCAGCAGCTTAACCGGGACAGAGTTTTACAATGAGCAGTTCTTC. The V call is TRBV7-3, the J call TRBJ2-1; TRBD1 aligns across 7 bases. V was clipped by 0 bases and J by 4 bases; unmatched bases: 6. Germline V lookup: CDR1 SGHTA, CDR2 FQGTGA. This CDR3 spans 16 amino acids.

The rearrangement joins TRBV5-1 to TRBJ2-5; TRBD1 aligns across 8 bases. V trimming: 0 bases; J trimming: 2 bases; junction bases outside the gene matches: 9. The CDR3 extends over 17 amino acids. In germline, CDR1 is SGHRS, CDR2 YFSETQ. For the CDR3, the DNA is TGCGCCAGCAGCTTGGCCTATGGACAGGGTCATCAAGAGACCCAGTACTTC. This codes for CASSLAYGQGHQETQYF.

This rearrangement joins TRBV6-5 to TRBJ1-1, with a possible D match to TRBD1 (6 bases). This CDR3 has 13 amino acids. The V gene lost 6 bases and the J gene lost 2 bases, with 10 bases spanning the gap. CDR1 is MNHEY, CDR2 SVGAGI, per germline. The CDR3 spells CASSPRGNTEAFF. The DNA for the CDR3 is TGTGCCAGCAGCCCCAGGGGAAACACTGAAGCTTTCTTT.